Below are 24 T cell receptor beta chains sequenced from a single sample in a study of T cell responses to AZD1222 COVID-19 vaccine. Profiling relied on immunoSEQ multiplex PCR, and the TCRdb table lists in-frame clones only, not all of them. The data show around 150,000 clones, around 92% seen once. Sample: peripheral blood, taken on day 0 of AZD1222 vaccination. These receptors originate from an adult in good health.

V is TRBV7-9 and J is TRBJ2-7; 7 positions match TRBD1. The length of the CDR3 is 14 residues. The germline gives CDR1 SEHNR, CDR2 FQNEAQ (reference sequence). Trimming cost V 5 bases and J 0 bases; bases outside gene matches: 4. The CDR3 coding sequence is TGTGCCAGCAGCAGATGGGACAGCTCCTACGAGCAGTACTTC. Protein product: CASSRWDSSYEQYF.

The rearrangement uses TRBV11-2 and TRBJ1-2, with D hard to call. The CDR3 is 16 amino acids. V was trimmed by 3 bases and J by 3 bases, leaving 17 bases between them. Germline CDR1 SGHAT, CDR2 FQNNGV. CDR3 nucleotides: TGTGCCAGCAGCTTTCTTGGAGGACTAGAAGACTATGGCTACACCTTC. It codes for CASSFLGGLEDYGYTF.

The table lists this clone with a few counts. The CDR3 loop is CASSGGVNTEAFF. The CDR3 nucleotides read TGTGCCAGCAGCGGCGGCGTAAACACTGAAGCTTTCTTT. This chain joins TRBV7-9 and TRBJ1-1; D remains ambiguous. In germline, CDR1 is SEHNR, CDR2 FQNEAQ (reference sequence). The CDR3 loop spans 13 amino acids. Trimming stripped 5 bases from V and 2 bases from J, with 9 bases between.

The chain has TRBV9 and TRBJ2-1, with 12 bases aligning to TRBD2. J gave up 9 bases and V 0 bases, and 7 bases lay outside the gene matches. This CDR3 is 16 amino acids long. Germline assignment: CDR1 SGDLS and CDR2 YYNGEE. In DNA form, the CDR3 reads TGTGCCAGCAGCGTAGGACTAGCGGGAGTCGCGGGTGAGCAGTTCTTC. Protein: CASSVGLAGVAGEQFF.

The V call is TRBV27, the J call TRBJ2-7; 7 nucleotides match TRBD1. Germline lookup yields CDR1 MNHEY and CDR2 SMNVEV (reference sequence). The CDR3 is made up of 17 amino acids. After removal of 3 bases from V and 2 bases from J, the junction contained 13 bases not matched to a gene. CDR3 residues: CASSFLAGGQRTYEQYF. The DNA of the CDR3 is TGTGCCAGCAGTTTCCTTGCTGGGGGACAGAGGACCTACGAGCAGTACTTC.

J is TRBJ1-1 and V is TRBV7-9; tentatively, D is TRBD1 (6 bases). The germline V and J ends were trimmed by 0 bases and 1 base, with 15 bases remaining between them. CDR1 and CDR2 (germline): SEHNR, FQNEAQ (reference sequence). This CDR3 comprises 17 residues. CDR3 in amino acids: CASSLAWGTGTNTEAFF. In DNA form, the CDR3 reads TGTGCCAGCAGCTTAGCCTGGGGAACAGGGACGAACACTGAAGCTTTCTTT.

The chain recombines TRBV27 with TRBJ2-7; 16 positions agree with TRBD2. The CDR3 extends over 14 amino acids. Germline V gene lookup returns CDR1 MNHEY and CDR2 SMNVEV (reference sequence). The V segment lost 6 bases and the J segment 7 bases; nucleotides outside the gene matches: 3. Here the CDR3 DNA reads TGTGCCAGCAGGGGACTAGCGGGGGGGAATGAGCAGTACTTC. Encoded protein: CASRGLAGGNEQYF.

The chain employs TRBV7-5 and TRBJ1-1; the DNA was not compared with TRBD1, the D call given in the table. TRBV7-5 is a listed pseudogene. The CDR3 contains 14 residues. CDR3: CARSLEGLAFEAFF. As DNA, the CDR3 is TGTGCCAGAAGCTTAGAGGGGCTGGCCTTTGAAGCTTTCTTT.

This chain links TRBV12-3 or TRBV12-4 with TRBJ2-7; D remains ambiguous. Trimming took 0 bases from V and 2 from J, leaving 5 bases between them. The CDR3 consists of 13 residues. CDR3 region: CASSLADTYEQYF. The CDR3, as DNA: TGTGCCAGCAGTTTAGCGGATACCTACGAGCAGTACTTC.

The rearrangement links TRBV18 to TRBJ2-3; 8 bases are shared with TRBD2. With V trimmed by 4 bases and J by 6 bases, 12 bases remained unmatched. The CDR3 spans 16 residues. Looked up from germline, CDR1 is KGHSH and CDR2 is LQKENI. The CDR3 DNA is TGTGCCAGCTCACTCCGACTAGCGCCCGACCCCGATACGCAGTATTTT. Amino acid sequence: CASSLRLAPDPDTQYF.

This chain connects TRBV24-1 to TRBJ2-7; D unclear. The CDR3 covers 14 residues. The V gene lost 9 bases and the J gene lost 3 bases, with 17 bases spanning the gap. Germline assignment: CDR1 KGHDR and CDR2 SFDVKD. The CDR3 spells CATPPAGLLYEQYF. As DNA, the CDR3 is TGTGCCACCCCCCCCGCAGGTCTTCTCTACGAGCAGTACTTC.

V is TRBV10-3 and J is TRBJ1-5; a possible D gene is TRBD1 (6 bases). Germline CDR1 reads ENHRY; CDR2 reads SYGVKD. There are 13 residues in the CDR3. Trimming left V 10 bases short and J 6 bases short, with 16 bases between. The CDR3 here is CATMDSGGQPQHF. Written as DNA, the CDR3 is TGTGCCACCATGGACAGCGGGGGTCAGCCCCAGCATTTT.

The V call is TRBV6-5, the J call TRBJ1-1, with TRBD1 matching over 7 bases. This CDR3 contains 14 residues. Per the germline V gene, CDR1 is MNHEY and CDR2 is SVGAGI. V lost 4 bases and J lost 1; bases outside the gene matches: 3. The CDR3: CASSLDRENTEAFF. CDR3 sequence (DNA): TGTGCCAGCAGTTTAGACAGGGAGAACACTGAAGCTTTCTTT.

This clone was found a few times. This sequence joins TRBV4-1 and TRBJ2-2; TRBD2 agrees at 8 bases. The V gene end was trimmed by 1 base and the J gene end by 6 bases; junction bases not matched to a gene: 10. Per the germline V gene, CDR1 is MGHRA and CDR2 is YSYEKL. The CDR3 has 17 residues. CDR3 nucleotides: TGCGCCAGCAGCCAAGGATTGGAAGCGGGAGATTCCGGGGAGCTGTTTTTT. It codes for CASSQGLEAGDSGELFF.

The chain links TRBV6-2 or TRBV6-3 to TRBJ1-5; D is perhaps TRBD1 (5 bases). CDR1 and CDR2 from the germline V gene are MNHEY and SVGEGT. The CDR3 consists of 16 residues. V was shortened by 6 bases and J by 2 bases, with 17 bases between the two germline ends. The CDR3 sequence: CASSPGPGEGNQPQHF. CDR3 bases: TGTGCCAGCAGCCCTGGGCCGGGGGAAGGCAATCAGCCCCAGCATTTT.

This clone has more than one count but fewer than ten. The chain is built from TRBV6-5 and TRBJ1-1; a weak D match, TRBD1 (5 bases). This CDR3 is 14 amino acids long. In germline, CDR1 is MNHEY, CDR2 SVGAGI. The V end lost 8 bases, the J end lost 5 bases, and 18 bases lay between the germline ends. CDR3 coding DNA: TGTGCCAGCGATGTTACATCGGGACGGACTGAAGCTTTCTTT. This translates into CASDVTSGRTEAFF.

This clone was counted a single time. This chain uses TRBV2 with TRBJ2-4; D is tentatively TRBD1 or TRBD2 (5 bases each). This CDR3 comprises 12 residues. The V gene's germline CDR1 is SNHLY and CDR2 FYNNEI. Trimming removed 7 bases from V and 9 bases from J, with 13 bases in between. CDR3 DNA sequence: TGTGCCAGCATGGGGGAGAGCGGCATTCAGTACTTC. As protein: CASMGESGIQYF. Full variable domain (remainder filled in from reference TRBV2 and TRBJ2-4): EPEVTQTPSHQVTQMGQEVILRCVPISNHLYFYWYRQILGQKVEFLVSFYNNEISEKSEIFDDQFSVERPDGSNFTLKIRSTKLEDSAMYFCASMGESGIQYFGAGTRLSVL.

The rearrangement links TRBV24-1 to TRBJ1-5; 7 bases agree with TRBD1. J lost 4 bases, V lost 3 bases, and 8 bases had no gene match. CDR3 size: 16 residues. Germline CDR1 KGHDR, CDR2 SFDVKD. Written as DNA, the CDR3 is TGTGCCACCAGTGATGCGGGACAGCATCCAAATCAGCCCCAGCATTTT. This codes for CATSDAGQHPNQPQHF.

V usage is TRBV4-2 and J usage is TRBJ2-2; a weak D match, TRBD1 (5 bases). The CDR3 runs to 15 residues. CDR1 is LGHNA and CDR2 is YNFKEQ in the germline V gene. Between the trimmed V and J ends, which lost 4 bases and 6 bases, there was a span of 15 bases. The CDR3 region is CASSPQGPGSGELFF. CDR3 DNA: TGTGCCAGCAGCCCCCAGGGTCCCGGCTCCGGGGAGCTGTTTTTT.

The rearrangement uses TRBV5-5 and TRBJ2-2; D unclear. V lost 4 bases, J lost 6 bases, and 13 bases lay in between. Germline CDR1 reads SGHKS; CDR2 reads YYEKEE (reference sequence). The CDR3 totals 14 residues. For the CDR3, the DNA is TGTGCCAGCAGCATCAGTCTGGCACCCGGGGAGCTGTTTTTT. Translated, it gives CASSISLAPGELFF.

The V and J genes are TRBV5-6 and TRBJ1-6, with 8 bases matching TRBD1. The CDR3 totals 16 residues. V gave up 5 bases and J gave up 9 bases; unmatched junction bases: 13. CDR1 is SGHDT, CDR2 YYEEEE, per germline. CDR3 in DNA: TGTGCCAGCAGTCTCAGCGGACAGGGTATGGTTTCACCCCTCCACTTT. Amino acid sequence: CASSLSGQGMVSPLHF.

The rearrangement uses TRBV9 and TRBJ2-5; a weak D match, TRBD2 (6 bases). Trimming removed 0 bases from V and 5 bases from J, with 11 bases in between. This CDR3 has 14 amino acids. CDR1 is SGDLS, CDR2 YYNGEE, per germline. In DNA, the CDR3 is TGTGCCAGCAGCGTAGGTGGCGGGGACGAGACCCAGTACTTC. Translating it yields CASSVGGGDETQYF.

The chain joins TRBV6-9 to TRBJ2-7; 10 nucleotides line up with TRBD2. The ends lost 4 bases at V and 3 bases at J; junction bases unmatched: 6. CDR3 length: 15 residues. From germline, CDR1 is MNHGY and CDR2 SVAAGI. The CDR3 sequence: CASSSPSGGHYEQYF. CDR3 coding DNA: TGTGCCAGCAGTTCCCCTAGCGGGGGACACTACGAGCAGTACTTC.

This clone has just a few counts. The chain links TRBV4-1 to TRBJ1-6; TRBD1 might be the D (5 bases). With 2 bases removed from V and 9 bases from J, the gap between germline ends came to 14 bases. The CDR3 runs to 15 residues. Germline V lookup: CDR1 MGHRA, CDR2 YSYEKL. Here the CDR3 reads CASSQPPLQGSPLHF. The CDR3 DNA reads as TGCGCCAGCAGCCAACCCCCTCTGCAGGGTTCACCCCTCCACTTT.